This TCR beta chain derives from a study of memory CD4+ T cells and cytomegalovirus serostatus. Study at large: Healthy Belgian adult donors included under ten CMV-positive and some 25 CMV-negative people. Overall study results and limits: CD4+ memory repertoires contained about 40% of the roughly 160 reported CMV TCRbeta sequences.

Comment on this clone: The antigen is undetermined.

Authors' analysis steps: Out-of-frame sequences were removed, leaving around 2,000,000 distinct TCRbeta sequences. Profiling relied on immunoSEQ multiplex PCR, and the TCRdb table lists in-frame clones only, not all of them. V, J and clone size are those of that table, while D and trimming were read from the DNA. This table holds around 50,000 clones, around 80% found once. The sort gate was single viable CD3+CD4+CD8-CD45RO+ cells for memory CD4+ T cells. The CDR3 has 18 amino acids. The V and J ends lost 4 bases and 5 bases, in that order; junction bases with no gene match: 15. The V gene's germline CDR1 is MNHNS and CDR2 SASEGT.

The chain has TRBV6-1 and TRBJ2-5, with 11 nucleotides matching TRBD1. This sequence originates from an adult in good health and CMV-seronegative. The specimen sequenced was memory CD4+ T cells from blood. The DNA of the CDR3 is TGTGCCAGCAGTGCCCGATCAACCGGACAGGGGGCGCGGGAGACCCAGTACTTC. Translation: CASSARSTGQGARETQYF.